One sample yielded the 27 T cell receptor beta chains listed below, sequenced in a study of human T cells and chemical hapten exposure. Time point meaning: patch test 3, about 24 weeks after DPC sensitization. Treatment in this sample: therapeutic diphenylcyclopropenone sensitization with weekly scalp DPC. TCRdb re-derived calls from the RACE reads in MiXCR, one entry per CDR3 protein. This table has 90,000 to 110,000 distinct CDR3 sequences, 30% to 35% appearing once. The sample consisted of whole blood, taken in connection with sensitization to the hapten diphenylcyclopropenone (DPC). All receptors come from a man aged 40-55 years with alopecia areata. Some clones in this sample may be carry-over from other donors' samples.

This clonotype was seen more than once but under ten times. This sequence joins TRBV20-1 and TRBJ1-4; D is possibly TRBD1 (5 bases). Germline CDR1 DFQATT, CDR2 SNEGSKA (reference sequence). V was cut by 6 bases and J by 0 bases, with 11 bases left in between. CDR3 length: 14 amino acids. CDR3 sequence reads: CSAGGSATNEKLFF. The DNA of the CDR3 is TGCAGTGCGGGGGGGTCTGCAACTAATGAAAAACTGTTTTTT.

The rearrangement uses TRBV7-2 and TRBJ2-1; TRBD2 agrees at 11 bases. The CDR3 has 12 amino acids. V trimming: 5 bases; J trimming: 15 bases; junction bases outside the gene matches: 6. CDR1 is SGHTA and CDR2 is FQGNSA in the germline V gene. Here the CDR3 DNA reads TGTGCCAGCAGCGCCCGACTAGCGGGACGGTTCTTC. This sequence encodes CASSARLAGRFF.

The gene calls are TRBV3-1 and TRBJ2-1, with 7 bases matching TRBD2. Germline CDR1 reads LGHDT; CDR2 reads YNNKEL (reference sequence). This CDR3 contains 15 residues. V lost 5 bases and J lost 6; bases outside the gene matches: 10. The DNA for the CDR3 is TGTGCCAGCAGCGCTCTAGCGGAGCCTGTCAATGAGCAGTTCTTC. As protein: CASSALAEPVNEQFF.

The chain joins TRBV30 to TRBJ2-3, with D maybe TRBD2 (5 bases). The germline CDR1 and CDR2 sequences are GTSNPN and SVGIG (reference sequence). The CDR3 covers 14 residues. V was pared by 7 bases and J by 4 bases, with 18 bases between. The CDR3 loop is CASSSATNADTQYF. CDR3 nucleotides: TGTGCCTCTAGTAGCGCCACGAACGCAGATACGCAGTATTTT.

A few counts support this clonotype. The chain employs TRBV9 and TRBJ2-3, with 9 bases lining up with TRBD2. The CDR3 length is 16 residues. Germline lookup yields CDR1 SGDLS and CDR2 YYNGEE. With V trimmed by 1 base and J by 5 bases, 8 bases remained unmatched. CDR3 bases: TGTGCCAGCAGCGTAAGTGTTAGCGGGAGATTAGATACGCAGTATTTT. It translates to CASSVSVSGRLDTQYF.

This rearrangement joins TRBV3-1 to TRBJ2-7, with a tentative D call TRBD2 (7 bases). With 4 bases removed from V and 7 bases from J, the gap between germline ends came to 14 bases. CDR1 and CDR2 (germline): LGHDT, YNNKEL (reference sequence). The CDR3 has 13 amino acids. The CDR3 DNA is TGTGCCAGCAGCCCGATCGGGGGGCGAGAGCAGTACTTC. Translated: CASSPIGGREQYF.

This clonotype occurred a few times. The V and J genes are TRBV13 and TRBJ1-4, with D uncertain. Trimming cost V 4 bases and J 0 bases, with 9 bases left between them. Per the germline V gene, CDR1 is PRHDT and CDR2 is FYEKMQ (reference sequence). CDR3 length: 15 amino acids. CDR3 in DNA: TGTGCCAGCAGCTACCGAGCAACAACTAATGAAAAACTGTTTTTT. Amino acids: CASSYRATTNEKLFF.

This clonotype has more than one count but fewer than ten. V and J are TRBV20-1 and TRBJ2-2, with TRBD2 matching over 7 bases. The ends lost 3 bases at V and 5 bases at J; junction bases unmatched: 6. Germline loops: CDR1 DFQATT, CDR2 SNEGSKA (reference sequence). This CDR3 contains 14 residues. Written as DNA, the CDR3 is TGCAGTGCTAGTATGCCTAGCGGAACCGGGGAGCTGTTTTTT. Protein product: CSASMPSGTGELFF.

The chain combines TRBV9 with TRBJ2-5; 9 bases align to TRBD1. The CDR3 length is 17 residues. The trim removed 0 bases at V and 2 bases at J, leaving 8 bases unmatched. The V gene's germline CDR1 is SGDLS and CDR2 YYNGEE. The CDR3 protein is CASSVGAQGAEQETQYF. The CDR3 DNA follows: TGTGCCAGCAGCGTAGGGGCACAGGGGGCTGAACAAGAGACCCAGTACTTC.

The rearrangement joins TRBV28 to TRBJ1-1, with 7 bases matching TRBD1. Germline loops: CDR1 MDHEN, CDR2 SYDVKM. The V and J ends lost 4 bases and 0 bases, in that order; junction bases with no gene match: 11. CDR3 length: 17 residues. CDR3 region: CASSSVLTGQMNTEAFF. CDR3 sequence (DNA): TGTGCCAGCAGTTCCGTACTAACGGGACAGATGAACACTGAAGCTTTCTTT.

V and J are TRBV24-1 and TRBJ2-1, with a possible D match to TRBD1 (5 bases). V dropped 7 bases and J dropped 0 bases, with 12 bases sitting between them. The CDR3 has 15 residues. CDR1 is KGHDR and CDR2 is SFDVKD in the germline V gene. CDR3 nucleotide sequence: TGTGCCACCAGCGCGACAGTTAGCTCCTACAATGAGCAGTTCTTC. This translates into CATSATVSSYNEQFF.

The CDR3 sequence: CASRDIFGEQYV. The CDR3, as DNA: TGTGCCAGCAGGGACATTTTTGGCGAGCAGTACGTC. The rearrangement uses TRBV25-1 and TRBJ2-7, with D possibly matching TRBD1 (5 bases). The CDR3 length is 12 residues. Germline V lookup: CDR1 MGHDK, CDR2 SYGVNS. V shed 6 bases and J shed 6 bases, with 12 bases lying between them.

V is TRBV29-1 and J is TRBJ1-4, with 8 bases identical to TRBD1. The junction had 4 bases not matched to a gene; V was cut back by 5 bases and J by 5 bases. The CDR3 has 13 amino acids. The germline V gene has CDR1 SQVTM and CDR2 ANQGSEA. In DNA form, the CDR3 reads TGCAGCGTTTCAGGGGGCGGAAATGAAAAACTGTTTTTT. It yields the protein CSVSGGGNEKLFF. The whole variable domain, filled in from reference TRBV29-1 and TRBJ1-4, reads SAVISQKPSRDICQRGTSLTIQCQVDSQVTMMFWYRQQPGQSLTLIATANQGSEATYESGFVIDKFPISRPNLTFSTLTVSNMSPEDSSIYLCSVSGGGNEKLFFGSGTQLSVL.

The chain employs TRBV19 and TRBJ2-5; the D gene is possibly TRBD1 (7 bases). The CDR3 is 13 residues long. Per the germline V gene, CDR1 is LNHDA and CDR2 is SQIVND (reference sequence). The germline V and J ends were trimmed by 4 bases and 5 bases, with 11 bases remaining between them. This chain's CDR3 is CASSTTGRETQYF. The CDR3 DNA follows: TGTGCCAGTAGTACGACAGGGAGGGAGACCCAGTACTTC.

The chain carries TRBV6-5 and TRBJ1-5, with 9 bases lining up with TRBD1. The germline CDR1 and CDR2 sequences are MNHEY and SVGAGI. Trimming removed 5 bases from V and 6 bases from J; junction bases left unmatched: 5. This CDR3 has 14 amino acids. The CDR3 spells CASSPGQGSQPQHF. The CDR3 DNA reads as TGTGCCAGCAGTCCGGGACAGGGCAGTCAGCCCCAGCATTTT.

V usage is TRBV30 and J usage is TRBJ1-6; TRBD1 matches 7 bases. The CDR3 contains 15 residues. The V gene's germline CDR1 is GTSNPN and CDR2 SVGIG (reference sequence). J was trimmed by 6 bases and V by 1 base; bases with no gene match: 6. CDR3 loop: CAWSGGGRGNSPLHF. In DNA form, the CDR3 reads TGTGCCTGGAGTGGAGGGGGCCGCGGTAATTCACCCCTCCACTTT.

This clonotype was picked up a small number of times. The rearrangement uses TRBV12-3 or TRBV12-4 and TRBJ2-3; no clear D gene. V lost 4 bases to trimming and J lost 3 bases, with 5 bases between them. This CDR3 is 12 amino acids long. For the CDR3, the DNA is TGTGCCAGCAGTTGGTCGACAGATACGCAGTATTTT. Its protein is CASSWSTDTQYF.

This clonotype appeared a few times. The genes are TRBV7-6 and TRBJ2-6; D gene uncertain. The CDR3 runs to 16 residues. V was trimmed by 5 bases and J by 0 bases, leaving 11 bases between them. Germline V gene lookup returns CDR1 SGHVS and CDR2 FNYEAQ. The CDR3 reads CASSPSSVSGANVLTF. CDR3 nucleotide sequence: TGTGCCAGCAGCCCCTCTTCGGTCTCTGGGGCCAACGTCCTGACTTTC.

This clonotype was detected only a few times. This chain uses TRBV28 with TRBJ2-3; perhaps D is TRBD1 or TRBD2 (5 bases each). Germline lookup yields CDR1 MDHEN and CDR2 SYDVKM. The CDR3 has 15 residues. Trimming left V 4 bases short and J 4 bases short, with 15 bases between. CDR3 sequence: CASSWDRQAADTQYF. CDR3 coding DNA: TGTGCCAGCAGTTGGGACCGCCAGGCCGCAGATACGCAGTATTTT. Supplemented by reference TRBV28 and TRBJ2-3, the full variable domain reads DVKVTQSSRYLVKRTGEKVFLECVQDMDHENMFWYRQDPGLGLRLIYFSYDVKMKEKGDIPEGYSVSREKKERFSLILESASTNQTSMYLCASSWDRQAADTQYFGPGTRLTVL.

This clonotype turned up a few times. V gene TRBV7-9 combines with J gene TRBJ2-6, with 8 bases lining up with TRBD1. Trimming took 4 bases from V and 4 from J; bases not matched to a gene: 3. This CDR3 has 15 residues. Germline CDR1 is SEHNR and CDR2 is FQNEAQ (reference sequence). The chain's CDR3 is CASSWTGLGANVLTF. The CDR3 DNA sequence: TGTGCCAGCAGCTGGACAGGGCTCGGGGCCAACGTCCTGACTTTC.

The rearrangement links TRBV3-1 to TRBJ2-1, with 7 bases identical to TRBD2. Trimming cost V 1 base and J 6 bases; bases outside gene matches: 6. The CDR3 consists of 15 residues. Per the germline V gene, CDR1 is LGHDT and CDR2 is YNNKEL (reference sequence). The CDR3 is CASSQGAGRGNEQFF. CDR3 bases: TGTGCCAGCAGCCAAGGAGCGGGAAGGGGCAATGAGCAGTTCTTC.

The gene calls are TRBV3-1 and TRBJ2-1; 11 nucleotides agree with TRBD2. The CDR3 runs 14 residues. V dropped 8 bases and J dropped 7; count of bases not matched to a gene: 7. Germline V gene lookup returns CDR1 LGHDT and CDR2 YNNKEL (reference sequence). This chain's CDR3 is CASVTSGSMNEQFF. The CDR3, as DNA: TGTGCCAGCGTTACTAGCGGGAGTATGAATGAGCAGTTCTTC.

V is TRBV6-2 or TRBV6-3 and J is TRBJ1-4; no definite D call. The CDR3 contains 16 residues. Germline CDR1 reads MNHEY; CDR2 reads SVGEGT. Trimming stripped 0 bases from V and 6 bases from J, with 14 bases between. The CDR3 loop is CASSYSLARSHEKLFF. The CDR3 DNA reads TGTGCCAGCAGTTACTCCTTGGCCCGCTCTCATGAAAAACTGTTTTTT.

This clonotype has only a few counts. V is TRBV6-2 or TRBV6-3 and J is TRBJ2-1, with 10 bases aligning to TRBD2. V lost 8 bases and J lost 7; bases outside the gene matches: 8. This CDR3 contains 14 residues. Per germline, CDR1 MNHEY and CDR2 SVGEGT. The CDR3, as DNA: TGTGCCAGCGCTTCTAGCGGGAGTTTTAATGAGCAGTTCTTC. Its protein product is CASASSGSFNEQFF.

Only one count was recorded for this clonotype. The chain has TRBV7-9 and TRBJ2-7, with TRBD2 identical over 7 bases. Germline CDR1 and CDR2: SEHNR and FQNEAQ (reference sequence). The J segment lost 9 bases and the V segment lost 3 bases, leaving 14 bases of the junction unmatched. The CDR3 covers 15 residues. This CDR3 is CASSFTRDYPSGQYV. The DNA for the CDR3 is TGTGCCAGCAGCTTCACCCGGGACTACCCCTCGGGGCAGTACGTC.

This clonotype was observed a few times. The rearrangement joins TRBV4-2 to TRBJ2-7; weak D call: TRBD1 (6 bases). V lost 4 bases and J 7 bases, leaving 8 bases between the germline ends. Germline V CDR1 and CDR2: LGHNA, YNFKEQ. The CDR3 loop spans 11 amino acids. CDR3 sequence (DNA): TGTGCCAGCAGCCCGGGGACAGAGCAGTACTTC. This sequence encodes CASSPGTEQYF.

This clonotype was seen a handful of times. The chain links TRBV12-3 or TRBV12-4 to TRBJ2-3; D call uncertain. The CDR3 sequence is 13 residues long. Trimming left V 1 base short and J 2 bases short, with 4 bases between. The CDR3, as DNA: TGTGCCAGCAGTTTAGGCAACACAGATACGCAGTATTTT. This translates into CASSLGNTDTQYF.